These 16 T cell receptor beta chains were all obtained from the same sample, sequenced in a study of T cells in Graves' hyperthyroidism and ophthalmopathy. TCR beta CDR3 regions were amplified from RNA transcripts. Primed by the HTBI set, a first-round RT-PCR was run on the TCR CDR3. TCRdb called the multiplex PCR reads again in MiXCR, with one record for every CDR3 protein. Of hundreds of thousands of distinct CDR3 sequences in the sample, approximately 44% were seen once. Sequences were obtained from peripheral blood or thyroid tissue (not recorded which). The origin of the receptors is a woman under 30 with Graves' hyperthyroidism.

The table lists this clonotype with many counts. The chain links TRBV15 to TRBJ1-1; no clear D gene. The CDR3 is made up of 15 amino acids. Germline lookup yields CDR1 LNHNV and CDR2 YYDKDF (reference sequence). The V gene lost 5 bases and the J gene lost 1 base, with 14 bases spanning the gap. In nucleotides, the CDR3 is TGTGCCACCAGCTCACATCGGGCGGCGAACACTGAAGCTTTCTTT. The encoded protein is CATSSHRAANTEAFF.

The chain employs TRBV20-1 and TRBJ2-2; TRBD2 aligns across 9 bases. The CDR3 sequence is 15 residues long. Germline values: CDR1 DFQATT, CDR2 SNEGSKA (reference sequence). J was trimmed by 4 bases and V by 2 bases; bases with no gene match: 5. Here the CDR3 reads CSARLAGSSTGELFF. CDR3 sequence (DNA): TGCAGTGCTAGACTAGCGGGATCGAGCACCGGGGAGCTGTTTTTT.

As DNA, the CDR3 is TGCAGTGCTAGAGATCCCCACGGAAATCAGCCCCAGCATTTT. It codes for CSARDPHGNQPQHF. V and J are TRBV20-1 and TRBJ1-5; D call uncertain. The CDR3 is 14 amino acids. CDR1 DFQATT and CDR2 SNEGSKA come from the germline V gene (reference sequence). Trimming removed 0 bases from V and 4 bases from J, with 10 bases in between.

This clonotype has ten or more counts. The chain couples TRBV19 to TRBJ2-7; D remains ambiguous. CDR3 length: 9 residues. CDR1 and CDR2 from the germline V gene are LNHDA and SQIVND (reference sequence). CDR3 residues: CVGTYEQYF. CDR3 DNA sequence: TGTGTAGGCACCTACGAGCAGTACTTC. Supplemented by reference TRBV19 and TRBJ2-7, the full variable domain reads DGGITQSPKYLFRKEGQNVTLSCEQNLNHDAMYWYRQDPGQGLRLIYYSQIVNDFQKGDIAEGYSVSREKKESFPLTVTSAQKNPTAFYLCVGTYEQYFGPGTRLTVT.

V is TRBV20-1 and J is TRBJ2-5, with TRBD1 matching over 7 bases. CDR1 is DFQATT and CDR2 is SNEGSKA in the germline V gene (reference sequence). This CDR3 is 15 amino acids long. The ends lost 5 bases at V and 1 base at J; junction bases unmatched: 10. The CDR3 bases are TGCAGTGCTCGGGACAGTGGGGACCTCCAAGAGACCCAGTACTTC. Amino acids: CSARDSGDLQETQYF.

The CDR3 region is CARQGANTEAFF. CDR3 coding DNA: TGTGCTAGACAGGGGGCCAACACTGAAGCTTTCTTT. The V and J genes are TRBV25-1 and TRBJ1-1; 10 bases align to TRBD1. Germline loops: CDR1 MGHDK, CDR2 SYGVNS. The CDR3 is 12 residues long. Combining the CDR3 with reference TRBV25-1 and TRBJ1-1 gives the whole variable domain EADIYQTPRYLVIGTGKKITLECSQTMGHDKMYWYQQDPGMELHLIHYSYGVNSTEKGDLSSESTVSRIRTEHFPLTLESARPSHTSQYLCARQGANTEAFFGQGTRLTVV.

Concerning this clonotype itself: A much larger clone lies one base from this, so it may be a read error. CDR3 protein: CASSSQGAGETRYF. The DNA for the CDR3 is TGTGCCAGCAGCTCACAGGGGGCTGGGGAGACCCGGTACTTC. This chain uses TRBV7-8 with TRBJ2-5; 9 bases fit TRBD1. This CDR3 has 14 residues. Looked up from germline, CDR1 is SGHVS and CDR2 is FQNEAQ.

The chain carries TRBV15 and TRBJ2-5; possibly TRBD2 for D (6 bases). The germline V gene encodes CDR1 LNHNV and CDR2 YYDKDF (reference sequence). V lost 3 bases and J 5 bases, leaving 16 bases between the germline ends. CDR3 length equals 15 residues. Written as DNA, the CDR3 is TGTGCCACCAGCAGGTCCAGGGAGGACACTGAGACCCAGTACTTC. This encodes CATSRSREDTETQYF.

This clonotype was seen repeatedly, ten times or more. J is TRBJ1-6 and V is TRBV2; 7 nucleotides line up with TRBD1. The CDR3 is made up of 15 amino acids. Germline trimming cut 6 bases from V and 7 bases from J; bases unmatched to any gene: 9. Germline CDR1 and CDR2: SNHLY and FYNNEI. The CDR3 bases are TGTGCCAGCAGCAAGTCGCAGACAGGGAATTCACCCCTCCACTTT. It codes for CASSKSQTGNSPLHF.

This clonotype was counted once. The J gene is TRBJ2-7, the V gene TRBV20-1, with TRBD2 identical over 16 bases. The germline V gene has CDR1 DFQATT and CDR2 SNEGSKA (reference sequence). After removal of 5 bases from V and 0 bases from J, the junction contained 4 bases not matched to a gene. The CDR3 is made up of 16 amino acids. The CDR3 coding sequence is TGCAGTGCTCCAGGGACTAGCGGGAGGGGCTCCTACGAGCAGTACTTC. Amino acid sequence: CSAPGTSGRGSYEQYF.

This rearrangement joins TRBV6-1 to TRBJ2-5, with 11 bases matching TRBD1. This CDR3 is built from 17 residues. Germline CDR1 MNHNS, CDR2 SASEGT. Losses at the gene ends were 5 bases for V and 7 bases for J; bases not matched to a gene: 15. The CDR3: CASSKLTGTGGTGTQYF. The CDR3 DNA reads TGTGCCAGCAGTAAACTAACCGGGACAGGGGGAACGGGGACCCAGTACTTC.

To note about this clonotype: The missing conserved phenylalanine or tryptophan at the end of this CDR3 makes a read error likely. The rearrangement joins TRBV10-3 to TRBJ1-2; D ambiguous. Between the trimmed V and J ends, which lost 10 bases and 8 bases, there was a span of 11 bases. Germline V gene data show CDR1 as ENHRY and CDR2 as SYGVKD. This CDR3 spans 10 amino acids. The CDR3 sequence: CASRTGGYTL. In DNA form, the CDR3 reads TGTGCCAGCAGAACTGGAGGCTACACCCTC.

The chain combines TRBV24-1 with TRBJ1-5; D is undetermined. The CDR3 sequence is 10 residues long. Trimming took 0 bases from V and 10 from J, leaving 0 bases between them. Per the germline V gene, CDR1 is KGHDR and CDR2 is SFDVKD. CDR3 sequence: CATSDLPQHF. CDR3 DNA sequence: TGTGCCACCAGTGATTTGCCCCAGCATTTT.

The chain has TRBV6-5 and TRBJ1-5; D is unresolved. From germline, CDR1 is MNHEY and CDR2 SVGAGI. The germline V and J ends were trimmed by 0 bases and 4 bases, with 10 bases remaining between them. This CDR3 has 15 residues. Here the CDR3 reads CASSYSRRANQPQHF. CDR3 nucleotide sequence: TGTGCCAGCAGTTACTCGAGACGGGCAAATCAGCCCCAGCATTTT.

There are many counts of this clonotype. The chain combines TRBV11-3 with TRBJ1-1, with 8 nucleotides matching TRBD1. The CDR3 extends over 14 amino acids. Trimming cost V 4 bases and J 7 bases; bases outside gene matches: 8. CDR1 is SGHNT, CDR2 YENEEA, per germline. The chain's CDR3 is CASSWFDRGREAFF. CDR3 DNA sequence: TGTGCCAGCAGCTGGTTCGACAGGGGACGTGAAGCTTTCTTT.

V gene TRBV20-1 combines with J gene TRBJ2-7, with 14 bases fitting TRBD2. The CDR3 sequence is 15 residues long. The germline gives CDR1 DFQATT, CDR2 SNEGSKA (reference sequence). V shed 1 base and J 7 bases; nucleotides not matched to a gene: 6. DNA for the CDR3: TGCAGTGCTAGAGGTGGGACTAGCGGGAGCGAGGAGCAGTACTTC. It yields the protein CSARGGTSGSEEQYF.